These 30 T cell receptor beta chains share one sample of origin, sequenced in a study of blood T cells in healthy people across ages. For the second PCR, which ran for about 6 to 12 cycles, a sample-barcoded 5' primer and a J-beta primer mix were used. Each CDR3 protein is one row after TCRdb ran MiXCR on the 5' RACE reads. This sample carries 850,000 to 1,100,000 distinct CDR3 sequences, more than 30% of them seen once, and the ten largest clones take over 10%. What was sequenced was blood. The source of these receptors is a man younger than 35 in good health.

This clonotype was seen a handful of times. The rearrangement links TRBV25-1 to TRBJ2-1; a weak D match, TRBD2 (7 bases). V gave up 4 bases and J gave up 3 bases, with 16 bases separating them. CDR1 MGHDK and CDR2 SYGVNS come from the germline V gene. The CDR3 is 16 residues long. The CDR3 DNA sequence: TGTGCCAGCAGTGTGGACAGAGCGGGGCGCTACAATGAGCAGTTCTTC. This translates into CASSVDRAGRYNEQFF.

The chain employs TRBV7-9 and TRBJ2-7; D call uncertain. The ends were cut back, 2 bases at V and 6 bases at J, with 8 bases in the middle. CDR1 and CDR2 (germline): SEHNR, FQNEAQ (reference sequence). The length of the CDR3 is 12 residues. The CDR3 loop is CASSLSEPEQYF. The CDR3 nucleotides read TGTGCCAGCAGCTTATCGGAACCCGAGCAGTACTTC.

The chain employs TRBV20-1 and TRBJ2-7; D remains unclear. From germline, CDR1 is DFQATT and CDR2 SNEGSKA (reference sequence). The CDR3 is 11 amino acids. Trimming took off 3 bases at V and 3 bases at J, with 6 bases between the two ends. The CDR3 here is CSASQDYEQYF. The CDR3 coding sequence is TGCAGTGCTAGTCAAGACTACGAGCAGTACTTC.

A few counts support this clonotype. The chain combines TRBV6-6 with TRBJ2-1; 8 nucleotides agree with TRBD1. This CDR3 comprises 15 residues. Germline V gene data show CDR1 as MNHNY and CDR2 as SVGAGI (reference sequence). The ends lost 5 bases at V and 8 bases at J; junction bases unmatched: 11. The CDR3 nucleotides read TGTGCCAGCAGTCGACGGACAGGGCCAGGTGATGAGCAGTTCTTC. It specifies CASSRRTGPGDEQFF.

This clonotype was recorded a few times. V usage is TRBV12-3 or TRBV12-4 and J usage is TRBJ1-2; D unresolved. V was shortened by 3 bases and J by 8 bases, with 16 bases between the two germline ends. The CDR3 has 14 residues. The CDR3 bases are TGTGCCAGCAGTTTCTCCGAGGGTTTGTGCGGCTACACCTTC. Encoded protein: CASSFSEGLCGYTF.

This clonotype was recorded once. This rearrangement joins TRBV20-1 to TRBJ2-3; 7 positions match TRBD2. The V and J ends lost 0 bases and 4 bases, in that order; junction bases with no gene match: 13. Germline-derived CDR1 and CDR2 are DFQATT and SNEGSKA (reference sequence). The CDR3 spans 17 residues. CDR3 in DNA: TGCAGTGCTAGAGATAGGATTGGCGGGGGAGGATCAGATACGCAGTATTTT. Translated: CSARDRIGGGGSDTQYF.

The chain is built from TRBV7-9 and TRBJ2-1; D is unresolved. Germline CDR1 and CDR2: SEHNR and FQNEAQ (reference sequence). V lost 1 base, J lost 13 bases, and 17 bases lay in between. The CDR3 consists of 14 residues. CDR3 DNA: TGTGCCAGCAGCTTAGAGGGAATTTCAGAGACCCAGTTCTTC. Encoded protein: CASSLEGISETQFF.

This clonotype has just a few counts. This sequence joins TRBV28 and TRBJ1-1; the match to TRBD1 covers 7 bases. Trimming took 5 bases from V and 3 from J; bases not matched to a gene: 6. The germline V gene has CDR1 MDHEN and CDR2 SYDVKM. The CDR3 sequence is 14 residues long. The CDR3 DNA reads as TGTGCCAGCAGTCAAGGGGGCTTGGACACTGAAGCTTTCTTT. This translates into CASSQGGLDTEAFF.

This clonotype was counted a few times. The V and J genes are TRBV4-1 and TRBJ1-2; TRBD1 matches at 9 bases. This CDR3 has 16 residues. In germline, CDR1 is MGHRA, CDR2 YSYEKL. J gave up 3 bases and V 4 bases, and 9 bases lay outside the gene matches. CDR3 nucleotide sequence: TGCGCCAGCAGCCGTAGGGACAGGGCATTGGACTATGGCTACACCTTC. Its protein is CASSRRDRALDYGYTF.

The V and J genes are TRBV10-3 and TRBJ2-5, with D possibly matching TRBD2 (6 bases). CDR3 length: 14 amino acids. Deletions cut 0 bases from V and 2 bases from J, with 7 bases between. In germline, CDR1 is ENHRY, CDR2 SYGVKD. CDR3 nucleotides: TGTGCCATCAGTGAGTCGCGGGAACAAGAGACCCAGTACTTC. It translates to CAISESREQETQYF.

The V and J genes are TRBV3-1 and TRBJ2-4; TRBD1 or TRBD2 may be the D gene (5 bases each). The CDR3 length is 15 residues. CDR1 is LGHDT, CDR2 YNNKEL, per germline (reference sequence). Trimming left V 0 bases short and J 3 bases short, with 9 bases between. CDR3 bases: TGTGCCAGCAGCCAAGATGGGGGAGTCAAAAACATTCAGTACTTC. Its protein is CASSQDGGVKNIQYF.

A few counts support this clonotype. The CDR3 bases are TGTGCCAGCAGTTCCAGGGGCCCTGGAGACCAGTACTTC. As protein: CASSSRGPGDQYF. This chain links TRBV27 with TRBJ2-5; TRBD1 might be the D (6 bases). Trimming removed 4 bases at V and 10 bases at J, with 16 bases between. CDR1 and CDR2 from the germline V gene are MNHEY and SMNVEV (reference sequence). The length of the CDR3 is 13 residues.

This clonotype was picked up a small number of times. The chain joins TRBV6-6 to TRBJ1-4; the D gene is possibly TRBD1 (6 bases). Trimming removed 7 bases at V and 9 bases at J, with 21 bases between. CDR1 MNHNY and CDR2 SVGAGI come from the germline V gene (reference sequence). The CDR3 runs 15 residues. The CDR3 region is CASTLTLQGGKKLFF. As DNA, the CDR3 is TGTGCCAGCACCCTTACACTACAGGGAGGTAAAAAACTGTTTTTT.

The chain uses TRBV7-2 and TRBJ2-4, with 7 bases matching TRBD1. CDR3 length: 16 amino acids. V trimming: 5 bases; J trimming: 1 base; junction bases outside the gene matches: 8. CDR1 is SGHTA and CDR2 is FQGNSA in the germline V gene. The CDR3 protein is CASSIPQGFAKNIQYF. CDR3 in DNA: TGTGCCAGCAGCATACCACAGGGGTTCGCCAAAAACATTCAGTACTTC. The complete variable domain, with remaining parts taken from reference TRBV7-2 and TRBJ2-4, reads GAGVSQSPSNKVTEKGKDVELRCDPISGHTALYWYRQSLGQGLEFLIYFQGNSAPDKSGLPSDRFSAERTGGSVSTLTIQRTQQEDSAVYLCASSIPQGFAKNIQYFGAGTRLSVL.

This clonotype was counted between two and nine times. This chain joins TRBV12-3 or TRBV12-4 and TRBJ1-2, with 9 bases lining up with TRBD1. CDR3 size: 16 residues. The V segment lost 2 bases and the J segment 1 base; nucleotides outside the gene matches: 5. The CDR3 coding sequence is TGTGCCAGCAGTTTAACCTACAGGGGGCTTAACTATGGCTACACCTTC. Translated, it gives CASSLTYRGLNYGYTF.

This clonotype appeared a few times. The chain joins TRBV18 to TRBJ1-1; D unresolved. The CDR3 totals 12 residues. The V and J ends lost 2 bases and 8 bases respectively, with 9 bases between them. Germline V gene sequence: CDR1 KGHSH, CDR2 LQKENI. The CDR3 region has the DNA TGTGCCAGCTCACCATCAAAGGCGGAAGCTTTCTTT. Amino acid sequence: CASSPSKAEAFF.

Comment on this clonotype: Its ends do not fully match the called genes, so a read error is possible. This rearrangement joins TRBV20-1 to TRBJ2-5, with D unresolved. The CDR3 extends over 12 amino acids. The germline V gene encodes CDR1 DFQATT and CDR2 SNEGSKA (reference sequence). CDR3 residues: CSATDHQGTQYF. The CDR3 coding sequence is TGCAGTGCTACCGACCACCAAGGGACCCAGTACTTC.

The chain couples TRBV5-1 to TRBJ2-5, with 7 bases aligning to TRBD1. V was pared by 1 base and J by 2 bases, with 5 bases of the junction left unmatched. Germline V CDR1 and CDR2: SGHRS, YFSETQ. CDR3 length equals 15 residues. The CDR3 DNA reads TGCGCCAGCAGCTTGAACCGGGACAGACAAGAGACCCAGTACTTC. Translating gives CASSLNRDRQETQYF.

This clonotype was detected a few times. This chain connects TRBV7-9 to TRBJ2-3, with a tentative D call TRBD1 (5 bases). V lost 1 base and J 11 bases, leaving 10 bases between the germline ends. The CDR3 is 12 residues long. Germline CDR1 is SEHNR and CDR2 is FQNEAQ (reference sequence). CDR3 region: CASSLGPGQQYF. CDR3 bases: TGTGCCAGCAGCTTAGGGCCCGGACAGCAGTATTTT.

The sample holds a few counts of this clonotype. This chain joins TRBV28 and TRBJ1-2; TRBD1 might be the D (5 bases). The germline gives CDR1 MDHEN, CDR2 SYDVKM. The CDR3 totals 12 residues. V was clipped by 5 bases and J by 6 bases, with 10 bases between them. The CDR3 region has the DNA TGTGCCAGCAGTATTGGAGGGGATGGCTACACCTTC. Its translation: CASSIGGDGYTF.

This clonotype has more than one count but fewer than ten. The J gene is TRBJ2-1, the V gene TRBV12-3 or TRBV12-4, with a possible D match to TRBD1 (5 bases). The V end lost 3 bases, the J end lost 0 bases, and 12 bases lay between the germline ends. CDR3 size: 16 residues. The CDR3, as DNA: TGTGCCAGCAGTTTGCCAGGGTTACTCTCCTACAATGAGCAGTTCTTC. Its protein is CASSLPGLLSYNEQFF.

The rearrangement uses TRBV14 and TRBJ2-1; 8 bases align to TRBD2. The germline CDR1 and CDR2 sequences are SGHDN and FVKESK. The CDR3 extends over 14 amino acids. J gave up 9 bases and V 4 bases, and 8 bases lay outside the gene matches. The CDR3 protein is CASSLSRTSSEQFF. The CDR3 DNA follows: TGTGCCAGCAGCCTCAGCCGGACTAGCAGTGAGCAGTTCTTC.

The CDR3 spells CASTPPGGKETQYF. CDR3 DNA: TGTGCCAGCACTCCTCCCGGGGGAAAAGAGACCCAGTACTTC. This chain uses TRBV6-5 with TRBJ2-5, with a weak D call TRBD2 (6 bases). Trimming stripped 7 bases from V and 3 bases from J, with 15 bases between. The germline V gene has CDR1 MNHEY and CDR2 SVGAGI. The CDR3 spans 14 residues.

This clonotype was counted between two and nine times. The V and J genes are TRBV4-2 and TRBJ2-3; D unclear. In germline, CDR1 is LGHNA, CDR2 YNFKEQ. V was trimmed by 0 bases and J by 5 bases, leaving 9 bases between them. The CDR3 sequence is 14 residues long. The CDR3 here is CASSQDPAVDTQYF. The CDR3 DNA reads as TGTGCCAGCAGCCAAGATCCGGCGGTAGATACGCAGTATTTT.

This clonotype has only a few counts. CDR3 DNA: TGTGCCAGCAGCCAAGATTTGTCAGAGACCCAGTACTTC. It is translated as CASSQDLSETQYF. The rearrangement uses TRBV3-1 and TRBJ2-5; no clear D. V dropped 0 bases and J dropped 4 bases, with 6 bases sitting between them. Germline lookup yields CDR1 LGHDT and CDR2 YNNKEL (reference sequence). This CDR3 has 13 amino acids.

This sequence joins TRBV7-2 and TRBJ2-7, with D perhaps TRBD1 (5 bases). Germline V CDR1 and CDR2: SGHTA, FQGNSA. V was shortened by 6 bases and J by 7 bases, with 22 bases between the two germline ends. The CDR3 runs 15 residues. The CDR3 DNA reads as TGTGCCAGCAGTGTCGACAGTTCCTCCTACAATGAGCAGTACTTC. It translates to CASSVDSSSYNEQYF.

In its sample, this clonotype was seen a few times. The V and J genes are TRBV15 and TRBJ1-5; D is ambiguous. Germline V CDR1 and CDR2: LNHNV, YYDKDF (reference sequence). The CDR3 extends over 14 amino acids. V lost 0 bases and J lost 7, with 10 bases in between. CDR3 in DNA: TGTGCCACCAGCAGAGATAAAGTAGGGCAGCCCCAGCATTTT. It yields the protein CATSRDKVGQPQHF.

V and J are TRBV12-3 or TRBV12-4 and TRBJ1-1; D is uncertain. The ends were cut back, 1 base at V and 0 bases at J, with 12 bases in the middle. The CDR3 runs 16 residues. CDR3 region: CASSLDRGVMNTEAFF. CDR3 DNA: TGTGCCAGCAGTTTAGATAGAGGAGTGATGAACACTGAAGCTTTCTTT.

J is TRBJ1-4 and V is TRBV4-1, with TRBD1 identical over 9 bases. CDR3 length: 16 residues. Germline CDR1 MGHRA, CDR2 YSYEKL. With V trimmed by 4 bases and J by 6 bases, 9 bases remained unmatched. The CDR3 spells CASSRNRGRQDEKLFF. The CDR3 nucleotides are TGCGCCAGCAGCCGTAACAGGGGGCGCCAAGATGAAAAACTGTTTTTT.

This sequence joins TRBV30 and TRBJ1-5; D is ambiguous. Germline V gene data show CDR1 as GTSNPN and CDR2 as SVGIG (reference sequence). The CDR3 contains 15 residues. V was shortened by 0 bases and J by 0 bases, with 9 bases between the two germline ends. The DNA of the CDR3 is TGTGCCTGGAGTGTTGGGCACCATAGCAATCAGCCCCAGCATTTT. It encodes CAWSVGHHSNQPQHF.